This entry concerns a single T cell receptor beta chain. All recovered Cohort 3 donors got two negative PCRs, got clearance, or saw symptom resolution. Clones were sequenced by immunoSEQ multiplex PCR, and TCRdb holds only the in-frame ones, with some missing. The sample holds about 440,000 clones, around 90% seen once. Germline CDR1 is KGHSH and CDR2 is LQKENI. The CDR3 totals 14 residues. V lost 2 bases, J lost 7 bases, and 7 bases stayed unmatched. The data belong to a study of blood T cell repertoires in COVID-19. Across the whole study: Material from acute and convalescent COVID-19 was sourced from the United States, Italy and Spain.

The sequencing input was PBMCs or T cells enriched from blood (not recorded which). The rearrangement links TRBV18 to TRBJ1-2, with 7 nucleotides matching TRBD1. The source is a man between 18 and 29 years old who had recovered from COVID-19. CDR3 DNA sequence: TGTGCCAGCTCACCAGACAGGGAGCAGAGTGGCTACACCTTC. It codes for CASSPDREQSGYTF.